The sequence of this T cell receptor beta chain was determined in a study of blood T cell repertoires in COVID-19. The overall study: Acute and convalescent COVID-19 specimens originated in the United States, Italy and Spain. T cells, B-cell-depleted T cells, or PBMCs supplied cDNA or gDNA.

There are 15 residues in the CDR3. With V trimmed by 7 bases and J by 6 bases, 4 bases remained unmatched. Germline-derived CDR1 and CDR2 are MNHEY and SVGAGI. Authors' data handling: Scientists estimated how many nucleated cells there were by amplifying reference gene primers. Repertoires were generated with immunoSEQ multiplex PCR, while TCRdb's copy carries only in-frame clones and drops some. V and J calls plus clone size are reproduced from that table; the DNA served to infer D and trimming. The sample holds approximately 98,000 clones, over 70% seen once. This chain uses TRBV6-5 with TRBJ2-3; 16 bases map to TRBD2. The source is a man between 60 and 75 years old with acute or convalescent COVID-19. The specimen sequenced was peripheral blood. The CDR3 DNA is TGTGCCAGCACCCCGGGACTAGCGGGAGGGGATACGCAGTATTTT. It yields the protein CASTPGLAGGDTQYF.